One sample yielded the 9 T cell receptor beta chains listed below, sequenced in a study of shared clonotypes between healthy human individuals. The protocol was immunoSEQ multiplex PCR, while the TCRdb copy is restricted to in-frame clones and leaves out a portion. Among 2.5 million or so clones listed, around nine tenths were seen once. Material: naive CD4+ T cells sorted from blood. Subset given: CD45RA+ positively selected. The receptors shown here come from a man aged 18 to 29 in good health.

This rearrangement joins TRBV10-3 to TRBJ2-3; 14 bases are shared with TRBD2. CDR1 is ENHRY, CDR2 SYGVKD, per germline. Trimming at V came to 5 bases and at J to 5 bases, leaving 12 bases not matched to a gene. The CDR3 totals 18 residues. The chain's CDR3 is CAISHPGTSGGVLDTQYF. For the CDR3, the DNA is TGTGCCATCAGTCATCCCGGGACTAGCGGGGGTGTATTAGATACGCAGTATTTT.

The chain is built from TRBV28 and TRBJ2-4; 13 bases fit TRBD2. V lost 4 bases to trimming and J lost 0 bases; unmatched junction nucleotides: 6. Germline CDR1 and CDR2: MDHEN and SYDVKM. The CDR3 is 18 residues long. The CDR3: CASSSGLAGTIAKNIQYF. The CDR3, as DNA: TGTGCCAGCAGTTCGGGACTAGCGGGGACCATAGCCAAAAACATTCAGTACTTC.

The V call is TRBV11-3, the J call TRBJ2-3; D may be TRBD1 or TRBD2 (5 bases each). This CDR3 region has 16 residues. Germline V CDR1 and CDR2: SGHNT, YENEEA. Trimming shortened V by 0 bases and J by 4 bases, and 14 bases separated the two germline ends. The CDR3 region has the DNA TGTGCCAGCAGCTTAGAATCGGGGCGGGTCCCAGATACGCAGTATTTT. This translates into CASSLESGRVPDTQYF. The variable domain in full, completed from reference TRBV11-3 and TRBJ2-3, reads EAGVVQSPRYKIIEKKQPVAFWCNPISGHNTLYWYLQNLGQGPELLIRYENEEAVDDSQLPKDRFSAERLKGVDSTLKIQPAELGDSAVYLCASSLESGRVPDTQYFGPGTRLTVL.

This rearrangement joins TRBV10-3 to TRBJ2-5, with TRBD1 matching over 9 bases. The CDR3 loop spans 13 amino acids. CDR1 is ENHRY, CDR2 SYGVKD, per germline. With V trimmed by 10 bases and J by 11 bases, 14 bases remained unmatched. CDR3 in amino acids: CATNLGQGGQQYF. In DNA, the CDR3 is TGTGCCACCAACTTGGGACAGGGCGGTCAGCAGTACTTC.

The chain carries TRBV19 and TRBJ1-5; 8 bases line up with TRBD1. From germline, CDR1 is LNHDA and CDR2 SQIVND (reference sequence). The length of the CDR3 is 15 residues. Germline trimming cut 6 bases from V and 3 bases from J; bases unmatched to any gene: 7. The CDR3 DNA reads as TGTGCCAGTAGAAATCAGGGGGCATTCAATCAGCCCCAGCATTTT. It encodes CASRNQGAFNQPQHF.

CDR3: CASSPSGQVAQPQHF. The CDR3 DNA reads TGCGCCAGCAGCCCCTCGGGACAGGTAGCCCAGCCCCAGCATTTT. J is TRBJ1-5 and V is TRBV5-1; 8 nucleotides align to TRBD1. Germline CDR1 SGHRS, CDR2 YFSETQ. The CDR3 has 15 amino acids. V lost 4 bases, J lost 7 bases, and 10 bases stayed unmatched.

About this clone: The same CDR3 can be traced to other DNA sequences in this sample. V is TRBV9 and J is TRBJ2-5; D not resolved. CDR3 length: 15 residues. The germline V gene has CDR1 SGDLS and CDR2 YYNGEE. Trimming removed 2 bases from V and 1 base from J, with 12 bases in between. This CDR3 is CASSVDGRRQETQYF. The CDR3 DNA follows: TGTGCCAGCAGCGTCGACGGCAGACGCCAAGAGACCCAGTACTTC.

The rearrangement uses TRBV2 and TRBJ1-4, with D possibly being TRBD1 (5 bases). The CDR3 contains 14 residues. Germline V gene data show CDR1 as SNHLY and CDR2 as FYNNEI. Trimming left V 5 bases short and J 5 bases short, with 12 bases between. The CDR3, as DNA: TGTGCCAGCAGTCCCGGGACGGTGAATGAAAAACTGTTTTTT. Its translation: CASSPGTVNEKLFF.

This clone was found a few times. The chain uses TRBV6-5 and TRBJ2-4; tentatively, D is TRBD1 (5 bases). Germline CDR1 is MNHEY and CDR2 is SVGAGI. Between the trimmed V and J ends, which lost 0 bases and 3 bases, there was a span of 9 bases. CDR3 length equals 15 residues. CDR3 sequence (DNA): TGTGCCAGCAGTTACTCGGCCAGGGTCAAAAACATTCAGTACTTC. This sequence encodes CASSYSARVKNIQYF.